The 18 T cell receptor beta chains below come from one sample, sequenced in a study of shared clonotypes between healthy human individuals. Assay: immunoSEQ multiplex PCR; the TCRdb copy retains only in-frame clones and omits some. Among 2 million to 2.5 million clones, about 92% were seen once, and the ten largest hold 1.7%. It was CD45RO-negative cells, positively selected for CCR7, that made up naive CD8 cells, with terminally differentiated effector memory CD45RA+ cells excluded. Material: naive CD8+ T cells from PBMCs. The source is a man aged 18 to 30 in good health. Some clones in this sample may be carry-over from other donors' samples.

The chain carries TRBV11-2 and TRBJ1-1; 9 bases match TRBD1. The CDR3 contains 15 residues. Germline values: CDR1 SGHAT, CDR2 FQNNGV. V was clipped by 6 bases and J by 5 bases; unmatched bases: 10. CDR3 loop: CASSFYRGRETEAFF. CDR3 nucleotides: TGTGCCAGCAGTTTCTACAGGGGGCGAGAGACTGAAGCTTTCTTT.

The rearrangement links TRBV14 to TRBJ2-1, with 8 bases lining up with TRBD2. The V segment lost 1 base and the J segment 8 bases; nucleotides outside the gene matches: 4. CDR3 length: 14 amino acids. Germline V lookup: CDR1 SGHDN, CDR2 FVKESK. DNA for the CDR3: TGTGCCAGCAGCCAAGGCGGGGGGCATGATGAGCAGTTCTTC. Amino acids: CASSQGGGHDEQFF.

Concerning this clone itself: The limits of the CDR3 on the DNA are not certain, so only TCRdb's listed CDR3 is given. The chain links TRBV14 to TRBJ2-5; TRBD2 is taken as the D call from the table, unchecked against the DNA. The CDR3 region is 14 residues in length, termini included. The germline V gene encodes CDR1 SGHDN and CDR2 FVKESK. CDR3 residues: CASSHFGEGETQYF.

J is TRBJ1-1 and V is TRBV28; 8 nucleotides line up with TRBD1. CDR3 length: 13 residues. After removal of 3 bases from V and 10 bases from J, the junction contained 7 bases not matched to a gene. The V gene's germline CDR1 is MDHEN and CDR2 SYDVKM. CDR3 region: CASSFSGGERAFF. The CDR3 DNA follows: TGTGCCAGCAGTTTTTCAGGGGGCGAGCGAGCTTTCTTT.

A few counts support this clone. The chain is built from TRBV27 and TRBJ2-7; possibly TRBD2 for D (5 bases). V lost 6 bases and J 2 bases, leaving 14 bases between the germline ends. This CDR3 spans 14 amino acids. In germline, CDR1 is MNHEY, CDR2 SMNVEV (reference sequence). The CDR3 is CASSLHSAAYEQYF. CDR3 DNA sequence: TGTGCCAGCAGCCTCCATAGCGCTGCCTACGAGCAGTACTTC.

The J gene is TRBJ2-3, the V gene TRBV7-2; D is ambiguous. Germline values: CDR1 SGHTA, CDR2 FQGNSA. V gave up 4 bases and J gave up 1 base, with 9 bases separating them. CDR3 length: 14 residues. The CDR3 loop reads CASSYGFGTDTQYF. CDR3 sequence (DNA): TGTGCCAGCAGCTATGGGTTTGGCACAGATACGCAGTATTTT.

The chain carries TRBV6-6 and TRBJ2-7; tentatively, D is TRBD1 or TRBD2 (5 bases each). Per germline, CDR1 MNHNY and CDR2 SVGAGI (reference sequence). With 8 bases removed from V and 6 bases from J, the gap between germline ends came to 17 bases. The CDR3 has 13 residues. CDR3 coding DNA: TGTGCCAGCCTGGGACCTACCGACAGCGAGCAGTACTTC. Translation gives CASLGPTDSEQYF.

Comments on this clone: This specimen includes other DNA sequences encoding the same CDR3. The CDR3 spells CASSIGRGGNQPQHF. The CDR3, as DNA: TGTGCCAGTAGTATCGGGCGGGGGGGCAATCAGCCCCAGCATTTT. The chain has TRBV19 and TRBJ1-5; TRBD1 is a possible D gene (5 bases). V was clipped by 3 bases and J by 2 bases, with 11 bases between them. This CDR3 region has 15 residues. Per the germline V gene, CDR1 is LNHDA and CDR2 is SQIVND (reference sequence).

J is TRBJ2-4 and V is TRBV7-9; 7 nucleotides align to TRBD2. Germline V CDR1 and CDR2: SEHNR, FQNEAQ (reference sequence). The junction had 11 bases not matched to a gene; V was cut back by 4 bases and J by 8 bases. The CDR3 spans 15 residues. The CDR3 is CASSSNQGRGDIQYF. CDR3 coding DNA: TGTGCCAGCAGCTCAAACCAGGGCCGGGGGGACATTCAGTACTTC.

The rearrangement uses TRBV7-8 and TRBJ2-6; possible D gene TRBD2, 5 bases. Germline-derived CDR1 and CDR2 are SGHVS and FQNEAQ. Trimming removed 6 bases at V and 1 base at J, with 22 bases between. The CDR3 contains 19 residues. The CDR3 region is CASRHQLDGLPSGANVLTF. The CDR3 nucleotides read TGTGCCAGCAGACATCAACTAGACGGTTTACCTTCTGGGGCCAACGTCCTGACTTTC.

The chain recombines TRBV18 with TRBJ2-6; D is perhaps TRBD2 (6 bases). Trimming removed 1 base at V and 2 bases at J, with 15 bases between. CDR3 length equals 18 residues. Germline loops: CDR1 KGHSH, CDR2 LQKENI. CDR3 nucleotides: TGTGCCAGCTCACCACTACCGGGAGTCCCCCCTGGGGCCAACGTCCTGACTTTC. It codes for CASSPLPGVPPGANVLTF.

The genes are TRBV23-1 and TRBJ1-5; D ambiguous. TRBV23-1 is treated as an ORF (open reading frame) with a function not yet certain. Trimming took off 0 bases at V and 1 base at J, with 19 bases between the two ends. The CDR3 extends over 19 amino acids. In DNA form, the CDR3 reads TGCGCCAGCAGTCAATCCCGGGATAAGGAGGGCAAGAGCAATCAGCCCCAGCATTTT. The encoded protein is CASSQSRDKEGKSNQPQHF.

This rearrangement joins TRBV7-6 to TRBJ2-1, with TRBD1 matching over 9 bases. Per the germline V gene, CDR1 is SGHVS and CDR2 is FNYEAQ. After removal of 5 bases from V and 6 bases from J, the junction contained 14 bases not matched to a gene. The CDR3 runs 17 residues. The CDR3 DNA is TGTGCCAGCAGCCTAACGCCCGGGACAGGGTTGGTCAATGAGCAGTTCTTC. It encodes CASSLTPGTGLVNEQFF.

The V gene is TRBV5-1, the J gene TRBJ2-2; TRBD1 aligns across 8 bases. CDR1 is SGHRS, CDR2 YFSETQ, per germline. The CDR3 spans 16 residues. V lost 0 bases and J lost 7; bases outside the gene matches: 8. In nucleotides, the CDR3 is TGCGCCAGCAGCTTGGCAGGGGGCGTTTCAATCGGGGAGCTGTTTTTT. Translating it yields CASSLAGGVSIGELFF.

This chain joins TRBV7-9 and TRBJ2-2, with D unclear. CDR1 SEHNR and CDR2 FQNEAQ come from the germline V gene (reference sequence). The CDR3 is 15 residues long. The germline V and J ends were trimmed by 1 base and 1 base, with 7 bases remaining between them. CDR3 bases: TGTGCCAGCAGCTTAGATCACAAGAACACCGGGGAGCTGTTTTTT. Residues: CASSLDHKNTGELFF.

The rearrangement joins TRBV7-2 to TRBJ1-1; TRBD1 is a possible D gene (5 bases). The germline V and J ends were trimmed by 7 bases and 0 bases, with 21 bases remaining between them. Germline V gene data show CDR1 as SGHTA and CDR2 as FQGNSA. The CDR3 is made up of 17 amino acids. The CDR3 DNA is TGTGCCAGCAACCACATCCACCAGGGAGAGTTGAACACTGAAGCTTTCTTT. It specifies CASNHIHQGELNTEAFF.

As to this clone: Other DNA sequences in this specimen translate into the identical CDR3. J is TRBJ2-7 and V is TRBV28, with a weak D call TRBD1 (5 bases). The CDR3 consists of 14 residues. The V gene's germline CDR1 is MDHEN and CDR2 SYDVKM. Trimming left V 3 bases short and J 2 bases short, with 11 bases between. The CDR3 loop reads CASSLQGLTYEQYF. The DNA for the CDR3 is TGTGCCAGCAGTTTGCAGGGATTAACCTACGAGCAGTACTTC.

V usage is TRBV27 and J usage is TRBJ2-7; D is perhaps TRBD2 (6 bases). The CDR3 covers 17 residues. Per the germline V gene, CDR1 is MNHEY and CDR2 is SMNVEV (reference sequence). V lost 6 bases to trimming and J lost 7 bases, with 28 bases between them. This CDR3 is CASSSQRYGTGYLEQYF. The CDR3 DNA is TGTGCCAGCAGCTCCCAGAGATACGGGACTGGGTACTTAGAGCAGTACTTC.